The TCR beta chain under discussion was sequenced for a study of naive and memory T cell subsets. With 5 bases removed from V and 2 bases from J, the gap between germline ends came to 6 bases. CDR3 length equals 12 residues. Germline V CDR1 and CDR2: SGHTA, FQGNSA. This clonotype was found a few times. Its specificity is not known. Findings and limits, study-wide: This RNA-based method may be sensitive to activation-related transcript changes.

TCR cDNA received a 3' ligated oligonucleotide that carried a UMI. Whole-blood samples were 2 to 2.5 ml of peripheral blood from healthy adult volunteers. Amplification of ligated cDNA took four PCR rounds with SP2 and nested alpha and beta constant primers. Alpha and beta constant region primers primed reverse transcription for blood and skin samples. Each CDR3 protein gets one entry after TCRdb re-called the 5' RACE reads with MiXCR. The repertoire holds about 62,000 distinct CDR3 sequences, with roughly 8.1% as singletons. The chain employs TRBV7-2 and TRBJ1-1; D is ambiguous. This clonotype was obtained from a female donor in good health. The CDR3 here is CASSAYNTEAFF. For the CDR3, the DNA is TGTGCCAGCAGCGCTTATAACACTGAAGCTTTCTTT.